This T cell receptor beta chain was retrieved from a study of T cell changes during pregnancy in multiple sclerosis. Repertoires were generated with immunoSEQ multiplex PCR, while TCRdb's copy carries only in-frame clones and drops some. The table includes more than 35,000 clones, 85% to 95% detected once. The CDR3 sequence is 17 residues long. Germline trimming cut 5 bases from V and 1 base from J; bases unmatched to any gene: 12. Germline CDR1 is SGHAT and CDR2 is FQNNGV. The source is a female donor with multiple sclerosis, enrolled in a pregnancy study. The chain links TRBV11-2 to TRBJ2-7, with 9 bases matching TRBD2. The specimen comprised CD8+ T cells from peripheral blood mononuclear cells, sampled in the third trimester of pregnancy. CDR3 DNA sequence: TGTGCCAGCAGCAAACACCTAAGTAGCGGGGGATCCTACGAGCAGTACTTC. This codes for CASSKHLSSGGSYEQYF.